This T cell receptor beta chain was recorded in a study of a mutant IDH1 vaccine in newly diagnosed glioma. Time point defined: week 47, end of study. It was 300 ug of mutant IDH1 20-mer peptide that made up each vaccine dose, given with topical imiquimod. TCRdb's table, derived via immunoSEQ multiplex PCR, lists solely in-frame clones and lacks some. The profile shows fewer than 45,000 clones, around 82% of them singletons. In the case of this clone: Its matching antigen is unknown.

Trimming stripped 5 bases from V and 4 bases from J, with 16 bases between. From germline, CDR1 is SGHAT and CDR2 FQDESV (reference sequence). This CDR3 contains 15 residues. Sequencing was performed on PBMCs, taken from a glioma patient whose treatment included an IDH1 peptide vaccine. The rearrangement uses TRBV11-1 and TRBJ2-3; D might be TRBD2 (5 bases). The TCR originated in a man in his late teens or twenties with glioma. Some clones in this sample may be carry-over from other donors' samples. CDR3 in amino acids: CASSPGSRTSDTQYF. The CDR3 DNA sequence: TGTGCCAGCAGCCCGGGATCTCGCACCTCAGATACGCAGTATTTT.